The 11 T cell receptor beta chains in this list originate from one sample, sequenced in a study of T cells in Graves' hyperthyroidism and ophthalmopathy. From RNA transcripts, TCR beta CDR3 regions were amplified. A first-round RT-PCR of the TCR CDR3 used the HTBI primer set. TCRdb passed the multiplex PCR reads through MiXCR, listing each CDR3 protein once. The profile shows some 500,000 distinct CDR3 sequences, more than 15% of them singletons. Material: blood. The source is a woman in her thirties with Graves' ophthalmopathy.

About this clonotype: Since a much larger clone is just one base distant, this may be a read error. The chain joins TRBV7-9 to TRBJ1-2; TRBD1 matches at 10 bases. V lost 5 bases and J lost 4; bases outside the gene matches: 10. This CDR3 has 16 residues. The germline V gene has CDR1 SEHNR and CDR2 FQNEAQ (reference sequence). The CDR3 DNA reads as TGTGCCAGCAGCCCCAGACAGGGGGCTCATTCCTATGGCTACACCTTC. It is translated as CASSPRQGAHSYGYTF.

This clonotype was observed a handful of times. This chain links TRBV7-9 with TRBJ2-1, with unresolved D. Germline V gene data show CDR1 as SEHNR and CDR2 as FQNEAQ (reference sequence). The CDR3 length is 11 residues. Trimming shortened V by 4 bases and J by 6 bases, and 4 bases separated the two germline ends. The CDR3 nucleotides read TGTGCCAGCAGCTCCCCCAATGAGCAGTTCTTC. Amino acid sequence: CASSSPNEQFF.

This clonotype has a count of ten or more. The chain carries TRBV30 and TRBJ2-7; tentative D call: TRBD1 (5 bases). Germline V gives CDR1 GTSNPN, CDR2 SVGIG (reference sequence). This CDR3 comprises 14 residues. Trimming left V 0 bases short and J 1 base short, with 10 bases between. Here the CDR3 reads CAWSVTGLSYEQYF. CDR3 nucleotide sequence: TGTGCCTGGAGTGTCACAGGATTGTCCTACGAGCAGTACTTC.

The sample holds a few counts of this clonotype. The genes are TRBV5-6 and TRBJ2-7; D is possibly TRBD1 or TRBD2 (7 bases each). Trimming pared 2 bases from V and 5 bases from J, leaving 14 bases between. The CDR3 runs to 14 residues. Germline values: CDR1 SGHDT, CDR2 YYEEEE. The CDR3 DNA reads TGTGCCAGCAGCTTTGCAGGGGGGGTGGACGAGCAGTACTTC. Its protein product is CASSFAGGVDEQYF.

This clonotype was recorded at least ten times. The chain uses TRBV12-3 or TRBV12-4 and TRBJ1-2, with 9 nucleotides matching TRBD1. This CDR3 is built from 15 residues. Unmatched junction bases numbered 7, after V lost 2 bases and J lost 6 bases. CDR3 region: CASSLRTGESDGYTF. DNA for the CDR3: TGTGCCAGCAGTTTAAGGACAGGGGAGTCGGATGGCTACACCTTC.

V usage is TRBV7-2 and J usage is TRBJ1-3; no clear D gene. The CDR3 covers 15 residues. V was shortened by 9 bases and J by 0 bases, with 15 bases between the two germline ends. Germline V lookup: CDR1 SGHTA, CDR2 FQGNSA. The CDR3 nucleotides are TGTGCCAGTGAACTGGGCCCTAACTCTGGAAACACCATATATTTT. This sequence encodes CASELGPNSGNTIYF.

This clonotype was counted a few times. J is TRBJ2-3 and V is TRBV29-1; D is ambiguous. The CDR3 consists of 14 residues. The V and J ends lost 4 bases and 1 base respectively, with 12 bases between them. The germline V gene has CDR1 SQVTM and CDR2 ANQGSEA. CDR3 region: CSVVFYGRTDTQYF. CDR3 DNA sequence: TGCAGCGTTGTCTTCTACGGGCGCACAGATACGCAGTATTTT.

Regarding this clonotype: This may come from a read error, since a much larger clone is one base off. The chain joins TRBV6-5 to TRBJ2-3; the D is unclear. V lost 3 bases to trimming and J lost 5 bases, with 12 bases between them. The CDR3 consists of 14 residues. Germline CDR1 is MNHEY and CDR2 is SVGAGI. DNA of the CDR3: TGTGCCAGCAGTTATTTGGTGGGGAAAGATACGCAGTATTTT. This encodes CASSYLVGKDTQYF.

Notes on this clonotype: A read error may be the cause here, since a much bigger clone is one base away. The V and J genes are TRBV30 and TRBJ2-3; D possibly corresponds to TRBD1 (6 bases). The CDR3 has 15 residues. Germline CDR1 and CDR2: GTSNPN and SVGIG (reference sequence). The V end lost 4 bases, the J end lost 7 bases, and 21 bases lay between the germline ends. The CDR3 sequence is CAWTPRGRGLNTQYF. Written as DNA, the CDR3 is TGTGCCTGGACCCCTCGGGGCAGGGGTCTAAATACGCAGTATTTT.

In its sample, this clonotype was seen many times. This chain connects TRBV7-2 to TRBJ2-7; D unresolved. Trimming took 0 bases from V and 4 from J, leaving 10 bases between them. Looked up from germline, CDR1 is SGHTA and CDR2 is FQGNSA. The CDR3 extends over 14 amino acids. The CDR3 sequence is CASSLAASGYEQYF. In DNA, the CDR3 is TGTGCCAGCAGCTTAGCGGCGTCCGGGTACGAGCAGTACTTC.

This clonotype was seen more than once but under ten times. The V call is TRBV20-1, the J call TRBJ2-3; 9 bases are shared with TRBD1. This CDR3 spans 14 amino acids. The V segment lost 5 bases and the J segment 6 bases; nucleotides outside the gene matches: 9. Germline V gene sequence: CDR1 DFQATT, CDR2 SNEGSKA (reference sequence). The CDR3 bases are TGCAGTGCTCTCCCGGGACAGGGTTTGGATACGCAGTATTTT. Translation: CSALPGQGLDTQYF.